This T cell receptor (beta chain) was observed in a study of identical twins. This clonotype has just a few counts. TCRdb re-called the 5' RACE reads through MiXCR, storing one row per CDR3 protein. The table lists around 160,000 distinct CDR3 sequences, under 4.5% of them singletons. The CDR3 is made up of 15 amino acids. The ends were cut back, 4 bases at V and 1 base at J, with 13 bases in the middle. Looked up from germline, CDR1 is SNHLY and CDR2 is FYNNEI. Sample: memory T cells sorted from blood. The V gene is TRBV2, the J gene TRBJ2-5; D might be TRBD1 (6 bases). The origin of this receptor is a man aged 18 to 30 in good health. The CDR3 DNA follows: TGTGCCAGCAGTGTAACGATGACAGGCCAAGAGACCCAGTACTTC. Its translation is CASSVTMTGQETQYF.